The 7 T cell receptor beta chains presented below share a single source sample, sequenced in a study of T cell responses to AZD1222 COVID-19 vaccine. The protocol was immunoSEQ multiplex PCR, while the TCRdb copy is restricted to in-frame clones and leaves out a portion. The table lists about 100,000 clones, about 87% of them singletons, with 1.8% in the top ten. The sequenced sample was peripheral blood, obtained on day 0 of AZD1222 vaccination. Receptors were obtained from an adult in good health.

The CDR3: CAWRTGGELFF. In nucleotides, the CDR3 is TGTGCCTGGAGGACGGGCGGGGAGCTGTTTTTT. The genes are TRBV30 and TRBJ2-2; unclear D gene. Germline V lookup: CDR1 GTSNPN, CDR2 SVGIG (reference sequence). V was cut by 3 bases and J by 7 bases, with 6 bases left in between. This CDR3 has 11 amino acids.

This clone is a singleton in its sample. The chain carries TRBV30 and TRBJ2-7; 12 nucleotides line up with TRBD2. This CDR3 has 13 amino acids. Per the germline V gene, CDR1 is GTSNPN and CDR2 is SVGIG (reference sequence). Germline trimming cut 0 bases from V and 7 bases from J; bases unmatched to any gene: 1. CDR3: CAWSVTSGREQYF. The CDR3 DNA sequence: TGTGCCTGGAGTGTTACTAGCGGGAGGGAGCAGTACTTC.

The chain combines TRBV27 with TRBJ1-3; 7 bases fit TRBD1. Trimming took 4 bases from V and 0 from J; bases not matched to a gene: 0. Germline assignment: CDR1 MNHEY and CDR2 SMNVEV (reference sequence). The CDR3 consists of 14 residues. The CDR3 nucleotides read TGTGCCAGCAGTTCAGGGGGCTCTGGAAACACCATATATTTT. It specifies CASSSGGSGNTIYF.

The DNA for the CDR3 is TGTGCCAGCAGTCCTCGAGGCCGGGGTAACGAGCAGTACTTC. Amino acid sequence: CASSPRGRGNEQYF. The J gene is TRBJ2-7, the V gene TRBV7-2, with a tentative D call TRBD2 (5 bases). CDR1 and CDR2 (germline): SGHTA, FQGNSA. This CDR3 is built from 14 residues. Trimming took 6 bases from V and 5 from J, leaving 17 bases between them.

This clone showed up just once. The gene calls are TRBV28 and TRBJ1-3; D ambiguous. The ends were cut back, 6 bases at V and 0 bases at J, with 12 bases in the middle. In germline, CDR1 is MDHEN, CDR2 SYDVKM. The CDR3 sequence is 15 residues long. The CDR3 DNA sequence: TGTGCCAGCAGGTCACAGTCTTTCTCTGGAAACACCATATATTTT. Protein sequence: CASRSQSFSGNTIYF.

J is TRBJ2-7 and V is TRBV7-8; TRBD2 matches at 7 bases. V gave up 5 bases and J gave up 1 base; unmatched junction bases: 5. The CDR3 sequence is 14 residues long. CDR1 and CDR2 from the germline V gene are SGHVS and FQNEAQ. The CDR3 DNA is TGTGCCAGCAGCCGGGGGACTAAATCCTACGAGCAGTACTTC. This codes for CASSRGTKSYEQYF.

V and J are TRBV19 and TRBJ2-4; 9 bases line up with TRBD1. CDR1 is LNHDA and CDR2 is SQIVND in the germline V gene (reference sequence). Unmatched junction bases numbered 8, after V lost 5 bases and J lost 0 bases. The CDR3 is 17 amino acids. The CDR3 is CASSAYRGREAKNIQYF. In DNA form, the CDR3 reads TGTGCCAGTAGTGCTTACAGGGGGCGGGAAGCCAAAAACATTCAGTACTTC.